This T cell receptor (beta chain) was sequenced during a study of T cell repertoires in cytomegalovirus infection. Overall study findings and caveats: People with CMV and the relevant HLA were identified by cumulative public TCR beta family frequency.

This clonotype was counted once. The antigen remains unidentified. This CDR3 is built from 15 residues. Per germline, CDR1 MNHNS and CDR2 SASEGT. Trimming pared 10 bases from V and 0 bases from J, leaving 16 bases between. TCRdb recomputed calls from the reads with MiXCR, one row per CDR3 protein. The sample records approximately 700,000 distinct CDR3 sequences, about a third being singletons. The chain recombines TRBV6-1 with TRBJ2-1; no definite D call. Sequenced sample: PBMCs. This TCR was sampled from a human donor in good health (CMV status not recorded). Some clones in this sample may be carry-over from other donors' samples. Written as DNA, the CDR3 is TGTGCCACCCAAGTCTTACAGTCCTCCTACAATGAGCAGTTCTTC. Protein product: CATQVLQSSYNEQFF.